These 16 T cell receptor beta chains originate from one sample sequenced in a study of graft-versus-host responses after intestinal transplantation (dated by TCRdb to about 2021). Library method: the immunoSEQ multiplex PCR assay. TCRdb took over this immuneACCESS table, retaining in-frame rearrangements with V and J assigned. Such tables are incomplete; in checked studies, under half of the missing clones stem from an unresolved V gene, and the remainder is unexplained. The sample table records about 100,000 clones; just over 90% of these occur just once. 5% to 6.5% of the sample is taken by the ten largest. Interpreted using the paper, the time point label stands for: cells obtained before transplantation from donor or recipient. Their antigens remain unidentified. Material: unstimulated CD8+ T cells sorted from spleen or lymph node cells, obtained before intestinal transplant. The receptors come from a human donor who received an intestinal transplant.

A note on this clone: Other DNA sequences from this sample encode an identical CDR3 as well. The CDR3 DNA is TGTGCCAGCAGCGTAGGAGGGTCCACTGAAGCTTTCTTT. It yields the protein CASSVGGSTEAFF. The chain carries TRBV9 and TRBJ1-1; D is undetermined. V lost 0 bases, J lost 4 bases, and 7 bases lay in between. The CDR3 loop spans 13 amino acids. CDR1 and CDR2 from the germline V gene are SGDLS and YYNGEE.

The chain couples TRBV9 to TRBJ2-7, with a tentative D call TRBD2 (5 bases). V lost 0 bases to trimming and J lost 0 bases, with 10 bases between them. CDR1 is SGDLS, CDR2 YYNGEE, per germline. There are 15 residues in the CDR3. The chain's CDR3 is CASSVAGEVSYEQYF. The CDR3 DNA reads as TGTGCCAGCAGCGTAGCCGGGGAAGTCTCCTACGAGCAGTACTTC.

The CDR3 spells CASSPRQGPDTDTQYF. The CDR3 DNA reads as TGTGCCAGCAGCCCCCGACAGGGGCCGGACACAGATACGCAGTATTTT. The rearrangement uses TRBV7-9 and TRBJ2-3; 8 bases fit TRBD1. J lost 2 bases, V lost 5 bases, and 9 bases had no gene match. The CDR3 has 16 amino acids. The germline gives CDR1 SEHNR, CDR2 FQNEAQ (reference sequence).

The genes are TRBV6-5 and TRBJ2-3, with TRBD1 matching over 9 bases. Per the germline V gene, CDR1 is MNHEY and CDR2 is SVGAGI. Unmatched junction bases numbered 5, after V lost 7 bases and J lost 0 bases. There are 15 residues in the CDR3. The CDR3 region is CASNTGTGSTDTQYF. Written as DNA, the CDR3 is TGTGCCAGCAACACCGGGACAGGGAGCACAGATACGCAGTATTTT.

The chain recombines TRBV2 with TRBJ2-7; the D gene is possibly TRBD1 (6 bases). The CDR3 contains 15 residues. CDR1 is SNHLY, CDR2 FYNNEI, per germline. Trimming shortened V by 6 bases and J by 0 bases, and 15 bases separated the two germline ends. DNA of the CDR3: TGTGCCAGCAGCGGCCCGGGACATGCCTCCTACGAGCAGTACTTC. Protein sequence: CASSGPGHASYEQYF.

The chain is built from TRBV19 and TRBJ2-1; D unclear. The V and J ends lost 5 bases and 5 bases respectively, with 10 bases between them. Germline values: CDR1 LNHDA, CDR2 SQIVND (reference sequence). The CDR3 totals 13 residues. The CDR3 region is CASSSEVHNEQFF. The CDR3, as DNA: TGTGCCAGTAGTTCCGAGGTTCACAATGAGCAGTTCTTC.

V is TRBV6-1 and J is TRBJ2-3; 8 bases match TRBD2. There are 15 residues in the CDR3. Germline CDR1 and CDR2: MNHNS and SASEGT. J gave up 2 bases and V 8 bases, and 9 bases lay outside the gene matches. The CDR3 loop reads CASESLAGYTDTQYF. The DNA of the CDR3 is TGTGCCAGCGAAAGCTTAGCGGGGTACACAGATACGCAGTATTTT.

This clone is a singleton in its sample. In nucleotides, the CDR3 is TGTGCCAGCAGCTTAGTAGAGGGCCGGGGCATTCAGTACTTC. The encoded protein is CASSLVEGRGIQYF. The chain recombines TRBV7-9 with TRBJ2-4; D perhaps matches TRBD2 (5 bases). CDR3 length: 14 residues. CDR1 is SEHNR and CDR2 is FQNEAQ in the germline V gene (reference sequence). V was clipped by 1 base and J by 9 bases, with 13 bases between them.

The V and J genes are TRBV6-5 and TRBJ1-2; D is uncertain. CDR3 size: 13 residues. The V end lost 2 bases, the J end lost 0 bases, and 4 bases lay between the germline ends. CDR1 and CDR2 (germline): MNHEY, SVGAGI. CDR3: CASSYTANYGYTF. The CDR3 DNA follows: TGTGCCAGCAGTTACACGGCTAACTATGGCTACACCTTC.

V gene TRBV5-1 combines with J gene TRBJ2-7; D tentatively fits TRBD1 or TRBD2 (5 bases each). Germline V lookup: CDR1 SGHRS, CDR2 YFSETQ. Trimming took 0 bases from V and 2 from J, leaving 9 bases between them. This CDR3 spans 14 amino acids. CDR3 sequence reads: CASSLVGTPYEQYF. CDR3 sequence (DNA): TGCGCCAGCAGCTTGGTGGGGACCCCCTACGAGCAGTACTTC. Using reference TRBV5-1 and TRBJ2-7 for the parts outside the CDR3, the full variable domain is KAGVTQTPRYLIKTRGQQVTLSCSPISGHRSVSWYQQTPGQGLQFLFEYFSETQRNKGNFPGRFSGRQFSNSRSEMNVSTLELGDSALYLCASSLVGTPYEQYFGPGTRLTVT.

The rearrangement uses TRBV5-4 and TRBJ2-3; 7 bases are shared with TRBD2. This CDR3 contains 16 residues. CDR1 and CDR2 from the germline V gene are SGHNT and YYREEE (reference sequence). V lost 4 bases and J lost 4; bases outside the gene matches: 12. The CDR3 here is CASSDSVGGVADTQYF. The CDR3 DNA is TGTGCCAGCAGCGATTCGGTTGGGGGGGTGGCAGATACGCAGTATTTT.

The chain couples TRBV4-1 to TRBJ2-7; maybe TRBD1 (7 bases). The CDR3 length is 17 residues. V was shortened by 0 bases and J by 0 bases, with 15 bases between the two germline ends. Germline-derived CDR1 and CDR2 are MGHRA and YSYEKL. The CDR3 coding sequence is TGCGCCAGCAGCCAAGATCTCCCAGGGGGGTTCTCCTACGAGCAGTACTTC. Protein product: CASSQDLPGGFSYEQYF.

This clone was recorded once. The chain carries TRBV27 and TRBJ1-2; D uncertain. The CDR3 extends over 15 amino acids. Germline CDR1 is MNHEY and CDR2 is SMNVEV (reference sequence). The V end was cut by 8 bases, the J end by 4 bases, with 20 bases between. CDR3 bases: TGTGCCAGCTATGGGTCAGAGGGCCCCTTCTATGGCTACACCTTC. Protein sequence: CASYGSEGPFYGYTF.

The J gene is TRBJ2-7, the V gene TRBV5-4, with 13 bases aligning to TRBD2. The CDR3 contains 17 residues. V lost 0 bases and J lost 2; bases outside the gene matches: 5. Germline V gene lookup returns CDR1 SGHNT and CDR2 YYREEE (reference sequence). CDR3 region: CASSLALAGGLPYEQYF. Written as DNA, the CDR3 is TGTGCCAGCAGCTTGGCACTAGCGGGGGGGTTACCCTACGAGCAGTACTTC. The full variable domain, with the rest looked up from reference TRBV5-4 and TRBJ2-7, is ETGVTQSPTHLIKTRGQQVTLRCSSQSGHNTVSWYQQALGQGPQFIFQYYREEENGRGNFPPRFSGLQFPNYSSELNVNALELDDSALYLCASSLALAGGLPYEQYFGPGTRLTVT.

The CDR3 reads CAWSGGDRQEKLFF. CDR3 DNA sequence: TGTGCCTGGAGTGGGGGGGACAGGCAAGAAAAACTGTTTTTT. The chain combines TRBV30 with TRBJ1-4; 8 bases are a match to TRBD1. V shed 1 base, J shed 8 bases, and the junction held 6 bases outside the gene matches. This CDR3 has 14 amino acids. Germline CDR1 is GTSNPN and CDR2 is SVGIG (reference sequence).

J is TRBJ2-3 and V is TRBV19, with 9 bases fitting TRBD2. This CDR3 is 18 amino acids long. V shed 1 base and J 0 bases; nucleotides not matched to a gene: 8. Per germline, CDR1 LNHDA and CDR2 SQIVND (reference sequence). This CDR3 reads CASSIGLAGTSSTDTQYF. CDR3 bases: TGTGCCAGTAGTATAGGGCTAGCGGGAACCTCTAGCACAGATACGCAGTATTTT.